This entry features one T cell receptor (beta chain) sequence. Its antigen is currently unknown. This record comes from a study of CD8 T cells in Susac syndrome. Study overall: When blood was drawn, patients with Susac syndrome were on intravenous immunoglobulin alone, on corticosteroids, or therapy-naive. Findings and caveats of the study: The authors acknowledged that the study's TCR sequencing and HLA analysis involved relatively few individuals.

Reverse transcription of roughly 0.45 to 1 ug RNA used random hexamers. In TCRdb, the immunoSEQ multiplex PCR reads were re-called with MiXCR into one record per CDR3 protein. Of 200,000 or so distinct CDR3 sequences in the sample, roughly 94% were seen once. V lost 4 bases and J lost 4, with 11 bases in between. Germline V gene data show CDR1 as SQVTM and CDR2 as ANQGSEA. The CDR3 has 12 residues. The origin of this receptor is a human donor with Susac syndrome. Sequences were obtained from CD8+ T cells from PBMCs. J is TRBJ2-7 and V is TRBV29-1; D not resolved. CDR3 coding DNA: TGCAGCGTTGTAATCCTGGGGTACGAGCAGTACTTC. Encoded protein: CSVVILGYEQYF.